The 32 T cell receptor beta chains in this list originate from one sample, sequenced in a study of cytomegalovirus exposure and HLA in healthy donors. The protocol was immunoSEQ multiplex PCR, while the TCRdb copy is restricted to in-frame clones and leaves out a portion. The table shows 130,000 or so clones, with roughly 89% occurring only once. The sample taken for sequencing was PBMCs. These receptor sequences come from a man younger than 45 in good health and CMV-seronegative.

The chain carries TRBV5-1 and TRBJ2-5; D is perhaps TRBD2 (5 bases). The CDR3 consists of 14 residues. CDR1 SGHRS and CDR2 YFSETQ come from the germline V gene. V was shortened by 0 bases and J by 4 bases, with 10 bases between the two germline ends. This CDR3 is CASSLVSAGETQYF. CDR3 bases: TGCGCCAGCAGCTTGGTTTCTGCGGGAGAGACCCAGTACTTC.

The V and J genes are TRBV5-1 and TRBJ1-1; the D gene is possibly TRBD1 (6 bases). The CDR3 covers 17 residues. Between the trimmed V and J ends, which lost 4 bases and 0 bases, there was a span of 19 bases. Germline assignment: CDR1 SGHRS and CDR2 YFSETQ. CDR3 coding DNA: TGCGCCAGCAGCACGGGGTGGGGGCAACGCATGAACACTGAAGCTTTCTTT. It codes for CASSTGWGQRMNTEAFF.

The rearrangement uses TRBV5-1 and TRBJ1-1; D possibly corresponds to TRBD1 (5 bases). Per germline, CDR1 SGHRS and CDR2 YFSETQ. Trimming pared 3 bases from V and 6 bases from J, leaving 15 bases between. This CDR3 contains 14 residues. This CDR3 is CASSSSGGSPEAFF. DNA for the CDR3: TGCGCCAGCAGCTCCTCGGGGGGGAGCCCTGAAGCTTTCTTT.

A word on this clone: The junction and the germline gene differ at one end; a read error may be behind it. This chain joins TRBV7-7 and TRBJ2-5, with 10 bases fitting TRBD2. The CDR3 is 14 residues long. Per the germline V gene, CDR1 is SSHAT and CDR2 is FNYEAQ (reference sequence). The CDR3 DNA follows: TGTGCTAGCAGCTTAGCGGGGGGACAAGAGACCCAGTACTTC. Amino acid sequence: CASSLAGGQETQYF.

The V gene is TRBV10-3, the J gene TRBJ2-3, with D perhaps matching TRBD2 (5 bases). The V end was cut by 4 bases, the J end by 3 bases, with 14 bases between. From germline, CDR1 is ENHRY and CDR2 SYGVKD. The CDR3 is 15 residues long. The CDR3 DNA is TGTGCCATCAGTGCGGAGGTGACTATGACAGATACGCAGTATTTT. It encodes CAISAEVTMTDTQYF.

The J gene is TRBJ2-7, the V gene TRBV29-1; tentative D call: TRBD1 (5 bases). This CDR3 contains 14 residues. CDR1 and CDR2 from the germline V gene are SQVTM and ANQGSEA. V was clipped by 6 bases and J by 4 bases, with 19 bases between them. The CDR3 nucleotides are TGCAGCGTGGCAGGTCGCGAGGACAATTACGAGCAGTACTTC. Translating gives CSVAGREDNYEQYF.

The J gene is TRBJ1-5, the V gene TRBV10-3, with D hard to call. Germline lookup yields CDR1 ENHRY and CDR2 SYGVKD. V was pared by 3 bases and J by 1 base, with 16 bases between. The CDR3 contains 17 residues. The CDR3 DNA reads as TGTGCCATCAGTGATCGGTATATCGAGGAAAGCAATCAGCCCCAGCATTTT. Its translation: CAISDRYIEESNQPQHF.

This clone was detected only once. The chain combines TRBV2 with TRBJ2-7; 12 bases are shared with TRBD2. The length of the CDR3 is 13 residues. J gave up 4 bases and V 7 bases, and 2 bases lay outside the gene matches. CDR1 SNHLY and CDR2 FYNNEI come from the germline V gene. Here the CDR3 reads CASTGTSGYEQYF. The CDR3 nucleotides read TGTGCCAGCACTGGGACTAGCGGGTACGAGCAGTACTTC.

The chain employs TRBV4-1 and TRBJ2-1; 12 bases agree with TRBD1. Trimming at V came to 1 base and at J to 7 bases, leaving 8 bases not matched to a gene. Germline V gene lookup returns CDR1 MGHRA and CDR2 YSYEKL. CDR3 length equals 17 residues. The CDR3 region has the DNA TGCGCCAGCAGCCAAGCCCCACCGGGACAGGGGGCGAATGAGCAGTTCTTC. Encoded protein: CASSQAPPGQGANEQFF.

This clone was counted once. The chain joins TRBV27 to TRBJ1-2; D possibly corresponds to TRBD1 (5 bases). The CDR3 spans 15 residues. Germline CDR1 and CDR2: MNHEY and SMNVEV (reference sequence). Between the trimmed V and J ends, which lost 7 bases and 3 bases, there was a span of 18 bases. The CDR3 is CASTSASLGHYGYTF. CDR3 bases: TGTGCCAGCACCTCCGCCAGCCTGGGGCACTATGGCTACACCTTC.

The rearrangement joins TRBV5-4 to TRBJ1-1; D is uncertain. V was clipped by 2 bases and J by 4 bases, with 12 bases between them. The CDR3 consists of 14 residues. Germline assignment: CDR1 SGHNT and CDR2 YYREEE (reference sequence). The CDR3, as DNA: TGTGCCAGCAGCTTTCGGGCCAGCGGCACTGAAGCTTTCTTT. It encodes CASSFRASGTEAFF.

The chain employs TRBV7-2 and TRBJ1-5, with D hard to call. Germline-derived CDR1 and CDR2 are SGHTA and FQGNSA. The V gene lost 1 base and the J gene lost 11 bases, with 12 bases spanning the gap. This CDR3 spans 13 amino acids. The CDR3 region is CASSLGGVRAQHF. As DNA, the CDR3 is TGTGCCAGCAGCTTAGGAGGCGTGCGGGCCCAGCATTTT.

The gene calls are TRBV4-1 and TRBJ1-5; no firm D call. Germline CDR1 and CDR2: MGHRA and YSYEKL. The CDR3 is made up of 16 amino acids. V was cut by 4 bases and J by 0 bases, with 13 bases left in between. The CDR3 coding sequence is TGCGCCAGCAGCCTAGGGAGTTTTGTTAGCAATCAGCCCCAGCATTTT. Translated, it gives CASSLGSFVSNQPQHF.

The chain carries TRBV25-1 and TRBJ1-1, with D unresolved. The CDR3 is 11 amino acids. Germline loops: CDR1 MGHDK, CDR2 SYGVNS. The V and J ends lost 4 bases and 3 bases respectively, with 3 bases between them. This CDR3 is CASSAYTEAFF. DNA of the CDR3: TGTGCCAGCAGTGCCTACACTGAAGCTTTCTTT.

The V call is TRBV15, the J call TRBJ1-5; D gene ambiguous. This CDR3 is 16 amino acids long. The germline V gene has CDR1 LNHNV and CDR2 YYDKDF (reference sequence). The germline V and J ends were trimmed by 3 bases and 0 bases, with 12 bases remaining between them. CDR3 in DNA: TGTGCCACCAGCAGCAGACAACCTTATAGCAATCAGCCCCAGCATTTT. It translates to CATSSRQPYSNQPQHF.

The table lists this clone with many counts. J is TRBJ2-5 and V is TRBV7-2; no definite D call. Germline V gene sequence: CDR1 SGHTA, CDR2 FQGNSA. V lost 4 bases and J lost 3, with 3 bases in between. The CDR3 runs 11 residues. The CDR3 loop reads CASSSEETQYF. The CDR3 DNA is TGTGCCAGCAGCTCCGAAGAGACCCAGTACTTC.

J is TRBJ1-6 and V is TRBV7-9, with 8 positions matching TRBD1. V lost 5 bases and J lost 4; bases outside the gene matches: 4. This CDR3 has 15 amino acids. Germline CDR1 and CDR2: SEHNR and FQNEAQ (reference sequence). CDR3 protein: CASSPGQAYNSPLHF. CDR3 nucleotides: TGTGCCAGCAGCCCGGGACAGGCATATAATTCACCCCTCCACTTT.

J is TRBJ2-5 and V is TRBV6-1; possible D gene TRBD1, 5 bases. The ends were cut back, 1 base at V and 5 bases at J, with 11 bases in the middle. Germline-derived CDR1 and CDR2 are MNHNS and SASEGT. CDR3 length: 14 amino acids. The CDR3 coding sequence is TGTGCCAGCAGTGAAGGGTTGGGGCTGGAGACCCAGTACTTC. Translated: CASSEGLGLETQYF.

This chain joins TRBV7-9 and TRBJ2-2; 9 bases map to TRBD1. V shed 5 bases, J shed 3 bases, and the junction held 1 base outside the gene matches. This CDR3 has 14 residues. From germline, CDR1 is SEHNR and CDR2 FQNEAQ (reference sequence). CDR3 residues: CASSDRGYTGELFF. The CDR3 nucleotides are TGTGCCAGCAGCGACAGGGGGTACACCGGGGAGCTGTTTTTT.

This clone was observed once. The CDR3 sequence is CSVPGARNEQFF. DNA of the CDR3: TGCAGCGTCCCGGGAGCACGGAATGAGCAGTTCTTC. The chain combines TRBV29-1 with TRBJ2-1; possibly TRBD2 for D (6 bases). Trimming took 6 bases from V and 7 from J, leaving 13 bases between them. This CDR3 contains 12 residues. The germline gives CDR1 SQVTM, CDR2 ANQGSEA.

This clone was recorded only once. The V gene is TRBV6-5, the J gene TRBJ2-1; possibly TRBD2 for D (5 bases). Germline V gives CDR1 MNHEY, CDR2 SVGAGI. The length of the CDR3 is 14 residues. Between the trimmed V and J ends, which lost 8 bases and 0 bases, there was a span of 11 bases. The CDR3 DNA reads TGTGCCAGCGGAGGCCGGAGCTCCTACAATGAGCAGTTCTTC. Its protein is CASGGRSSYNEQFF.

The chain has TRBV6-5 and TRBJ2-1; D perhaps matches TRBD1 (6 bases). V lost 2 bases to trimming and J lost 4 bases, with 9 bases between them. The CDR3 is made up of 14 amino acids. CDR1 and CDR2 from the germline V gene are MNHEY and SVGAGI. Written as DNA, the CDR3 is TGTGCCAGCAGTTACCACAGGGTTTACAATGAGCAGTTCTTC. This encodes CASSYHRVYNEQFF.

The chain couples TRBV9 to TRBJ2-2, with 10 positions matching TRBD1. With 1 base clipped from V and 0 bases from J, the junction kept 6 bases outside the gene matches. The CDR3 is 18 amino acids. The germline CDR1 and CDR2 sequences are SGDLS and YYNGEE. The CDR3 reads CASSVPGQGTSNTGELFF. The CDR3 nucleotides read TGTGCCAGCAGCGTACCGGGACAGGGGACTTCGAACACCGGGGAGCTGTTTTTT.

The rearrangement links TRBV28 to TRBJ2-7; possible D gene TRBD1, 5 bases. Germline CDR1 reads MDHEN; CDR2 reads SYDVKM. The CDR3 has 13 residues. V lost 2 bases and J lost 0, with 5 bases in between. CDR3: CASSLDSSYEQYF. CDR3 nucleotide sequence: TGTGCCAGCAGTTTAGACAGCTCCTACGAGCAGTACTTC.

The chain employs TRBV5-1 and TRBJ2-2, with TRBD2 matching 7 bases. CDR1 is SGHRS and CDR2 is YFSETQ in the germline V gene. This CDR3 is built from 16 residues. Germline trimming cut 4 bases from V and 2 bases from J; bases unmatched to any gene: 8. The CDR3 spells CASSPQGLRNTGELFF. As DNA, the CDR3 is TGCGCCAGCAGCCCTCAGGGACTAAGAAACACCGGGGAGCTGTTTTTT. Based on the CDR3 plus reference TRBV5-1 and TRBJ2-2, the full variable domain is KAGVTQTPRYLIKTRGQQVTLSCSPISGHRSVSWYQQTPGQGLQFLFEYFSETQRNKGNFPGRFSGRQFSNSRSEMNVSTLELGDSALYLCASSPQGLRNTGELFFGEGSRLTVL.

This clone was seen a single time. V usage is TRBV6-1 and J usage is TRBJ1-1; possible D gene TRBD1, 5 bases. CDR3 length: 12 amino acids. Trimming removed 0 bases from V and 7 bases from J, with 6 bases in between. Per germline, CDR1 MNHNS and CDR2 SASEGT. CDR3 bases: TGTGCCAGCAGTGAAGCGGGGGGTGAAGCTTTCTTT. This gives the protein CASSEAGGEAFF.

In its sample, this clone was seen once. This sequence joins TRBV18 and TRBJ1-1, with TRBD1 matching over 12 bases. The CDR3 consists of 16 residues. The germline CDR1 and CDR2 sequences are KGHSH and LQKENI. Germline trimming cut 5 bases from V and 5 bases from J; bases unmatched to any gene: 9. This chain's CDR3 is CASSSSGGQGATEAFF. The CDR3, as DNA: TGTGCCAGCTCAAGTTCGGGGGGACAGGGGGCAACTGAAGCTTTCTTT.

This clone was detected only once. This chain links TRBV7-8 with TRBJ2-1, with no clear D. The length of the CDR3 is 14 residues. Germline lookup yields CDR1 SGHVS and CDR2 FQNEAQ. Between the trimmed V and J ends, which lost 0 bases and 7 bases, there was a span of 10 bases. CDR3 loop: CASSLAGHGNEQFF. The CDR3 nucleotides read TGTGCCAGCAGCTTAGCGGGCCACGGTAATGAGCAGTTCTTC.

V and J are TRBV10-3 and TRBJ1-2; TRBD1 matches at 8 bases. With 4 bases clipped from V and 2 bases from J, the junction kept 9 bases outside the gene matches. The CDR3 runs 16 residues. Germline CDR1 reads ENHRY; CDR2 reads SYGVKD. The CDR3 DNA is TGTGCCATCAGTGGCGATTTGGACAGGGTCAACTATGGCTACACCTTC. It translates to CAISGDLDRVNYGYTF.

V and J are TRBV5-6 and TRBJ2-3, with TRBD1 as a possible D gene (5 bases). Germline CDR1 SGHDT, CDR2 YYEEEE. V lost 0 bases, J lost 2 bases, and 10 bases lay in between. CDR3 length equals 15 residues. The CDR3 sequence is CASSLGRAYTDTQYF. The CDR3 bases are TGTGCCAGCAGCTTGGGCAGGGCCTACACAGATACGCAGTATTTT.

The CDR3 DNA is TGTGCCAGCTCCCTATCCGGGACAGGAGGTGAAAAACTGTTTTTT. This encodes CASSLSGTGGEKLFF. The chain is built from TRBV18 and TRBJ1-4, with 8 nucleotides matching TRBD1. V dropped 6 bases and J dropped 7; count of bases not matched to a gene: 10. This CDR3 has 15 residues. Germline V gene lookup returns CDR1 KGHSH and CDR2 LQKENI.

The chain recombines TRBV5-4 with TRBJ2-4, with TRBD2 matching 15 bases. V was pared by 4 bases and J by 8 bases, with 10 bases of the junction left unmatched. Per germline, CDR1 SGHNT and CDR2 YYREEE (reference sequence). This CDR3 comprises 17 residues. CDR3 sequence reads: CASSHGTSGGKGDIQYF. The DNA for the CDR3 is TGTGCCAGCAGCCACGGGACTAGCGGGGGGAAAGGGGACATTCAGTACTTC.